This T cell receptor (beta chain) was sequenced in a study of OX40 agonist ivuxolimab in advanced cancers. Regarding the research as a whole: Ivuxolimab was an agonistic, fully human IgG2 monoclonal antibody directed against OX40 (CD134), a costimulatory receptor. Patients were allowed to have had prior anti-PD-1, anti-PD-L1 or anti-CTLA-4 therapy, and approximately 43% of the dose-escalation patients had previously received checkpoint inhibitors. Of the 50 to 55 dose-escalation patients, hepatocellular carcinoma was present in around 20, melanoma in roughly 15, renal cell carcinoma in 9 and head and neck cancer in 9. The paper describes the monotherapy dose-escalation part (N of about 47 patients) of the phase I trial of ivuxolimab. Partial responses were achieved by three dose-escalation patients, of whom one had hepatocellular carcinoma and two had cutaneous melanoma. A male proportion of roughly 80% and a mean age of 60 years, ranging from about 20 to 80, were recorded for the dose-escalation cohort. Intravenous ivuxolimab was administered to patients every 2 weeks at six dose levels: 0.01, 0.1, 0.3, 1.5, 3 and 10 mg/kg. The point of sequencing TCRbeta in the periphery was to test whether ivuxolimab changed TCR sequence diversity and drove clonal T-cell expansion. The investigation overall reported the following: At doses from 0.1 to 3.0 mg/kg, clonal expansion was seen in both CD4+ and CD8+ blood T cells between baseline and week 6. Antigen specificity was not determined for the clonally expanded peripheral T cells. After ivuxolimab, CD8+ T cells had more expanded clones than CD4+ T cells on average. In partial responders in the 0.1-3.0 mg/kg groups, normalized peripheral clonal expansion was found to be among the lowest, especially among CD8+ T cells. Low levels of normalized T-cell clonal expansion were also shown by some nonresponding patients.

Patients with autoimmune disease history or receiving systemic immunosuppression were excluded from the trial. Peripheral blood for TCR sequencing was drawn from every dose cohort at baseline, at cycle 4 day 1 and at cycle 7 day 1. Samples came from an open-label, multicenter, first-in-human phase I dose-escalation trial of ivuxolimab. Adults with locally advanced or metastatic melanoma, renal cell carcinoma, hepatocellular carcinoma or head and neck squamous cell carcinoma were enrolled in the trial. Before TCR sequencing, CD4+ T cells and CD8+ T cells were sorted from peripheral blood as separate populations. Of note for this clone: Its antigen remains undetermined. No base quality values were provided; no much bigger clone lies one nucleotide off.

For sequencing of the TCRbeta CDR3 region, genomic DNA was extracted from the sorted cells. TCRbeta CDR3 regions were sequenced using the immunoSEQ Assay. The table comes from immuneACCESS by way of TCRdb, which keeps in-frame sequences with V and J called. Part of the clones is missing from these tables; in studies checked, under half for an unresolved V gene and the rest for unknown reasons. This sample is represented by roughly 64,000 clones; 82% of them were singletons. The ten most abundant clones make up 4.5% to 5% of the sample. The CDR3 sequence holds 16 residues, the cysteine and phenylalanine included. Only CDR3 DNA remains: 48 bases, in frame from the first base. Trimmed from V: 1 base; trimmed from J: 2 bases; junction bases lacking a gene match: 6. The germline V gene sets CDR1 to SGHRS and CDR2 to YFSETQ.

The rearrangement joined TRBV5-1 to TRBJ1-1; the junction holds 9 bases that match TRBD1. The sequencing used CD4+ or CD8+ T cells sorted from blood, collected in a trial of the OX40 agonist ivuxolimab. The source of this sequence is an adult with an advanced solid tumor such as melanoma, head and neck, liver or kidney cancer. The CDR3 amino acid sequence is: CASSLTGGAGNTEAFF. The nucleotides are TGCGCCAGCAGCTTGACAGGGGGCGCGGGTAACACTGAAGCTTTCTTT.